This TCR beta chain emerged from a study of cytomegalovirus exposure and HLA in healthy donors. Broader study findings: Analysis was carried out at a later point, and it linked a missense DCLRE1C variant to TCR beta V- and J-gene trimming. Most subjects' HLA-A and HLA-B alleles were reportedly predicted from TCR beta sequences.

The CDR3 covers 15 residues. The germline V and J ends were trimmed by 5 bases and 0 bases, with 11 bases remaining between them. CDR1 is SGHAT and CDR2 is FQNNGV in the germline V gene. PCR was performed using 60 Vbeta and 13 Jbeta primers. TCRdb's copy holds only in-frame clones and misses some; the assay was immunoSEQ multiplex PCR. The table gives just over 150,000 clones; the top ten clones make up over 1% of it. As concerns this clone: Its antigen is unknown.

This sequence was found in a woman aged 55-69 years in good health and CMV-seronegative. The chain is built from TRBV11-2 and TRBJ2-1; D gene unclear. Sequencing was done on a sample of PBMCs. The DNA for the CDR3 is TGTGCCAGCAGCCCTCGACTTAACTCCTACAATGAGCAGTTCTTC. Protein product: CASSPRLNSYNEQFF.